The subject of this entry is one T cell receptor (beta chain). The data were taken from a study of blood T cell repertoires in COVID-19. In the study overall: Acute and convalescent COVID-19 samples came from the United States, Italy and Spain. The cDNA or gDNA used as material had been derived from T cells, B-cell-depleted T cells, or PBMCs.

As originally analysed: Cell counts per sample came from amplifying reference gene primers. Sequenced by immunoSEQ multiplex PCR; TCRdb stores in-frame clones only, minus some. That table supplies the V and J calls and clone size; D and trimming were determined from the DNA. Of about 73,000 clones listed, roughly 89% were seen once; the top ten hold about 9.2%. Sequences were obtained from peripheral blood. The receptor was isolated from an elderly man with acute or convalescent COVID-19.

As DNA, the CDR3 is TGTGCCAGCAGCTTAGAGGACAGGGACGGAGCAGGCAATCAGCCCCAGCATTTT. This gives the protein CASSLEDRDGAGNQPQHF. The gene calls are TRBV7-7 and TRBJ1-5; 8 bases map to TRBD1. The CDR3 spans 18 residues. V gave up 1 base and J gave up 2 bases; unmatched junction bases: 10. Germline values: CDR1 SSHAT, CDR2 FNYEAQ (reference sequence).